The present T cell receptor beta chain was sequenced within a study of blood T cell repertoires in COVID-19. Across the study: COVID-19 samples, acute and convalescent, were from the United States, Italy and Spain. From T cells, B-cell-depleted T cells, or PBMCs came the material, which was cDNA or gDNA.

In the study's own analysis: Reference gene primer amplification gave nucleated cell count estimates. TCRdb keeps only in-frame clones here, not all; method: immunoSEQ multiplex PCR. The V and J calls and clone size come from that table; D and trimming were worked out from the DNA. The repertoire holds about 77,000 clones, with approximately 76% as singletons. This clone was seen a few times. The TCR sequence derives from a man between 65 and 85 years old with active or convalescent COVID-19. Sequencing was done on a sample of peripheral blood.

This CDR3 reads CASSYRGLFIGSYNSPLHF. CDR3 in DNA: TGTGCCAGCAGTTACCGGGGTTTATTTATTGGCTCCTATAATTCACCCCTCCACTTT. The chain couples TRBV27 to TRBJ1-6; D gene unclear. Germline V gene data show CDR1 as MNHEY and CDR2 as SMNVEV (reference sequence). CDR3 size: 19 residues. V dropped 4 bases and J dropped 0 bases, with 19 bases sitting between them.